These 28 T cell receptor beta chains were sequenced from one sample in a study of response to subunit inactivated influenza vaccine. TCRdb itself ran the RT-PCR reads through MiXCR, one entry per CDR3 protein. Altogether about 520,000 distinct CDR3 sequences are present, approximately 7.7% being singletons, with the ten largest covering around 13%. The source material was PBMCs from blood, sampled less than 30 months after vaccination. These receptors were taken from a man aged 45 to 70 who received an inactivated influenza vaccine.

This clonotype has ten or more counts. This chain connects TRBV11-2 to TRBJ2-5; 11 nucleotides line up with TRBD2. This CDR3 comprises 16 residues. Germline-derived CDR1 and CDR2 are SGHAT and FQNNGV. Trimming at V came to 8 bases and at J to 7 bases, leaving 15 bases not matched to a gene. CDR3 region: CASAISSGGLRGTQYF. The DNA for the CDR3 is TGTGCCAGCGCAATTTCTAGCGGGGGGCTCAGGGGGACCCAGTACTTC.

This clonotype was found a few times. The V and J genes are TRBV5-1 and TRBJ2-3; TRBD2 agrees at 14 bases. CDR1 and CDR2 (germline): SGHRS, YFSETQ. The length of the CDR3 is 17 residues. Trimming cost V 4 bases and J 4 bases; bases outside gene matches: 8. The CDR3: CASSALTSGGASDTQYF. The CDR3 region has the DNA TGCGCCAGCAGCGCACTGACTAGCGGGGGGGCCTCAGATACGCAGTATTTT.

This clonotype appeared a few times. V and J are TRBV20-1 and TRBJ2-7, with 9 bases lining up with TRBD2. The CDR3 sequence is 16 residues long. Trimming removed 3 bases from V and 1 base from J; junction bases left unmatched: 10. Germline CDR1 DFQATT, CDR2 SNEGSKA (reference sequence). The CDR3, as DNA: TGCAGTGCTAGTTCGGCGCTAGCGGGAAAATCCTACGAGCAGTACTTC. Translating gives CSASSALAGKSYEQYF.

In its sample, this clonotype was seen a few times. The rearrangement links TRBV28 to TRBJ2-7; TRBD1 agrees at 7 bases. Trimming cost V 6 bases and J 2 bases; bases outside gene matches: 4. Per germline, CDR1 MDHEN and CDR2 SYDVKM. This CDR3 region has 13 residues. The CDR3 nucleotides are TGTGCCAGCAGCAACACAGGGGCCTACGAGCAGTACTTC. Protein: CASSNTGAYEQYF.

This clonotype was seen only a few times. The V and J genes are TRBV6-2 or TRBV6-3 and TRBJ2-7; the D is unclear. The CDR3 has 15 amino acids. The germline V and J ends were trimmed by 2 bases and 0 bases, with 11 bases remaining between them. Germline CDR1 is MNHEY and CDR2 is SVGEGT. In DNA form, the CDR3 reads TGTGCCAGCAGTTACAGCAGTGGCTTCTCCTACGAGCAGTACTTC. Residues: CASSYSSGFSYEQYF.

This clonotype was observed at least ten times. V usage is TRBV15 and J usage is TRBJ2-1, with 12 positions matching TRBD2. This CDR3 is 20 amino acids long. V was clipped by 5 bases and J by 9 bases; unmatched bases: 23. Germline lookup yields CDR1 LNHNV and CDR2 YYDKDF (reference sequence). The CDR3 loop is CATSGQTNSQTSGGPGEQFF. CDR3 coding DNA: TGTGCCACCAGCGGACAGACCAATTCGCAAACTAGCGGGGGGCCGGGTGAGCAGTTCTTC.

The chain joins TRBV28 to TRBJ2-7; D may be TRBD1 (6 bases). Per germline, CDR1 MDHEN and CDR2 SYDVKM. V lost 6 bases to trimming and J lost 0 bases, with 15 bases between them. The CDR3 covers 15 residues. The DNA of the CDR3 is TGTGCCAGCAGACGATCCGGGACATCCTCCTACGAGCAGTACTTC. It specifies CASRRSGTSSYEQYF.

This clonotype has more than one count but fewer than ten. This chain connects TRBV20-1 to TRBJ1-1; D gene uncertain. This CDR3 has 14 residues. V gave up 2 bases and J gave up 0 bases, with 10 bases separating them. Germline V gene sequence: CDR1 DFQATT, CDR2 SNEGSKA (reference sequence). The CDR3 sequence is CSARIKNMNTEAFF. CDR3 coding DNA: TGCAGTGCTAGAATCAAGAACATGAACACTGAAGCTTTCTTT.

This clonotype was observed a handful of times. The V gene is TRBV4-2, the J gene TRBJ2-1; D may be TRBD2 (6 bases). Deletions cut 1 base from V and 10 bases from J, with 14 bases between. Germline CDR1 LGHNA, CDR2 YNFKEQ. The CDR3 contains 14 residues. The DNA of the CDR3 is TGTGCCAGCAGCCAAGGGACTATGCACGGGGAGCAGTTCTTC. This codes for CASSQGTMHGEQFF.

The CDR3 protein is CATGTGVTQYF. CDR3 nucleotide sequence: TGTGCCACCGGTACAGGGGTGACCCAGTACTTC. V gene TRBV10-3 combines with J gene TRBJ2-5, with 7 bases aligning to TRBD1. V shed 10 bases and J 7 bases; nucleotides not matched to a gene: 6. Germline V CDR1 and CDR2: ENHRY, SYGVKD. CDR3 length: 11 amino acids.

This clonotype was observed many times. The chain is built from TRBV5-6 and TRBJ1-2, with D unresolved. V lost 2 bases to trimming and J lost 4 bases, with 9 bases between them. Germline V gene data show CDR1 as SGHDT and CDR2 as YYEEEE. The CDR3 contains 13 residues. CDR3 region: CASSFSPGYGYTF. CDR3 sequence (DNA): TGTGCCAGCAGCTTTTCCCCTGGCTATGGCTACACCTTC.

In this sample, this clonotype turned up a few times. V usage is TRBV20-1 and J usage is TRBJ2-5, with 7 bases aligning to TRBD2. The CDR3 has 13 amino acids. The germline CDR1 and CDR2 sequences are DFQATT and SNEGSKA (reference sequence). The junction had 5 bases not matched to a gene; V was cut back by 5 bases and J by 2 bases. The CDR3 here is CSAWGGRQETQYF. CDR3 sequence (DNA): TGCAGTGCTTGGGGGGGACGGCAAGAGACCCAGTACTTC.

This clonotype was seen repeatedly, ten times or more. This chain connects TRBV5-1 to TRBJ1-4, with D possibly TRBD1 on 5 matching bases. Germline CDR1 and CDR2: SGHRS and YFSETQ. The CDR3 covers 17 residues. The ends were cut back, 0 bases at V and 2 bases at J, with 14 bases in the middle. The CDR3 spells CASSLARDRSTNEKLFF. Here the CDR3 DNA reads TGCGCCAGCAGCTTGGCCCGGGACCGTTCGACTAATGAAAAACTGTTTTTT.

The rearrangement joins TRBV30 to TRBJ2-5; TRBD1 agrees at 8 bases. The germline V gene encodes CDR1 GTSNPN and CDR2 SVGIG (reference sequence). The CDR3 spans 14 residues. J was trimmed by 4 bases and V by 5 bases; bases with no gene match: 9. CDR3 region: CAWDRTGYGETQYF. The DNA of the CDR3 is TGTGCCTGGGATAGGACAGGGTATGGAGAGACCCAGTACTTC.

This clonotype was detected only a few times. The chain is built from TRBV5-1 and TRBJ2-7; possibly TRBD1 for D (5 bases). Per germline, CDR1 SGHRS and CDR2 YFSETQ. The CDR3 extends over 13 amino acids. V was pared by 1 base and J by 5 bases, with 10 bases between. CDR3 sequence: CASSLQGRDEQYF. The CDR3 DNA reads TGCGCCAGCAGCTTGCAGGGTCGGGACGAGCAGTACTTC.

This clonotype was picked up a small number of times. The chain carries TRBV6-2 or TRBV6-3 and TRBJ1-5; TRBD1 is a possible D gene (5 bases). V was clipped by 7 bases and J by 5 bases, with 15 bases between them. The V gene's germline CDR1 is MNHEY and CDR2 SVGEGT. The CDR3 covers 14 residues. The CDR3 reads CASMGPAADQPQHF. CDR3 DNA sequence: TGTGCCAGCATGGGACCTGCCGCCGATCAGCCCCAGCATTTT.

The chain employs TRBV15 and TRBJ2-7, with D maybe TRBD2 (5 bases). The V and J ends lost 5 bases and 1 base respectively, with 12 bases between them. CDR3 length: 14 amino acids. The germline V gene encodes CDR1 LNHNV and CDR2 YYDKDF (reference sequence). This CDR3 reads CATSPGRMSYEQYF. The CDR3 DNA sequence: TGTGCCACCAGCCCGGGAAGGATGTCCTACGAGCAGTACTTC.

The J gene is TRBJ2-7, the V gene TRBV7-2, with 8 bases that match TRBD1. This CDR3 is 14 amino acids long. Per germline, CDR1 SGHTA and CDR2 FQGNSA. V gave up 8 bases and J gave up 5 bases; unmatched junction bases: 11. CDR3 nucleotide sequence: TGTGCCAGCCGGGGGACAGGACCCGGGAACGAGCAGTACTTC. This sequence encodes CASRGTGPGNEQYF. The full variable domain, with the rest looked up from reference TRBV7-2 and TRBJ2-7, is GAGVSQSPSNKVTEKGKDVELRCDPISGHTALYWYRQSLGQGLEFLIYFQGNSAPDKSGLPSDRFSAERTGGSVSTLTIQRTQQEDSAVYLCASRGTGPGNEQYFGPGTRLTVT.

V and J are TRBV5-1 and TRBJ1-4; 8 bases match TRBD1. The V segment lost 4 bases and the J segment 5 bases; nucleotides outside the gene matches: 4. The CDR3 is 14 residues long. Germline lookup yields CDR1 SGHRS and CDR2 YFSETQ. The CDR3: CASSARTGNEKLFF. The DNA of the CDR3 is TGCGCCAGCAGCGCGCGGACAGGGAATGAAAAACTGTTTTTT.

This clonotype was observed many times. The V gene is TRBV7-9, the J gene TRBJ2-7, with a tentative D call TRBD2 (5 bases). This CDR3 has 13 residues. The V end was cut by 1 base, the J end by 3 bases, with 7 bases between. The germline V gene has CDR1 SEHNR and CDR2 FQNEAQ (reference sequence). CDR3: CASSLGTFYEQYF. The CDR3 region has the DNA TGTGCCAGCAGCTTAGGGACTTTCTACGAGCAGTACTTC.

The V and J genes are TRBV13 and TRBJ2-1; 8 bases match TRBD2. Per germline, CDR1 PRHDT and CDR2 FYEKMQ (reference sequence). The CDR3 has 15 residues. Losses at the gene ends were 5 bases for V and 2 bases for J; bases not matched to a gene: 5. CDR3 bases: TGTGCCAGCAGCAGATATAGCGGGACCTACAATGAGCAGTTCTTC. The encoded protein is CASSRYSGTYNEQFF.

The chain employs TRBV7-8 and TRBJ2-7; 10 bases fit TRBD1. The ends lost 6 bases at V and 5 bases at J; junction bases unmatched: 10. Germline V lookup: CDR1 SGHVS, CDR2 FQNEAQ. The CDR3 sequence is 15 residues long. CDR3 residues: CASRGSRTGGDEQYF. DNA for the CDR3: TGTGCCAGCAGAGGGAGCAGGACAGGGGGGGACGAGCAGTACTTC.

This clonotype appeared a few times. V and J are TRBV12-3 or TRBV12-4 and TRBJ1-3; a weak D match, TRBD1 (6 bases). The ends were cut back, 6 bases at V and 4 bases at J, with 16 bases in the middle. CDR3 length equals 15 residues. The chain's CDR3 is CASSLARTEGNTIYF. The CDR3 coding sequence is TGTGCCAGCAGCCTAGCCCGGACAGAAGGAAACACCATATATTTT.

This sequence joins TRBV9 and TRBJ2-5; 7 nucleotides agree with TRBD1. V dropped 0 bases and J dropped 4; count of bases not matched to a gene: 6. The CDR3 contains 15 residues. In germline, CDR1 is SGDLS, CDR2 YYNGEE. CDR3 bases: TGTGCCAGCAGCGTAGGGGAAGGGGGCGTAGAGACCCAGTACTTC. It is translated as CASSVGEGGVETQYF.

This clonotype was seen ten or more times. The V gene is TRBV20-1, the J gene TRBJ2-3; 8 bases align to TRBD2. V shed 6 bases, J shed 0 bases, and the junction held 11 bases outside the gene matches. Germline loops: CDR1 DFQATT, CDR2 SNEGSKA (reference sequence). The CDR3 has 16 residues. The CDR3 sequence: CSAPPGGDISTDTQYF. The CDR3 DNA sequence: TGCAGTGCCCCCCCGGGGGGGGATATAAGCACAGATACGCAGTATTTT.

This clonotype was detected only a few times. The V and J genes are TRBV9 and TRBJ2-5, with 8 bases identical to TRBD2. The V segment lost 0 bases and the J segment 8 bases; nucleotides outside the gene matches: 9. The germline V gene has CDR1 SGDLS and CDR2 YYNGEE. This CDR3 is 15 amino acids long. In nucleotides, the CDR3 is TGTGCCAGCAGCGTAGAGGGCAGCGGGGGCCTAACCCAGTACTTC. This encodes CASSVEGSGGLTQYF.

The sample holds many counts of this clonotype. J is TRBJ2-1 and V is TRBV7-2; D not resolved. Trimming shortened V by 5 bases and J by 9 bases, and 8 bases separated the two germline ends. Germline V gene data show CDR1 as SGHTA and CDR2 as FQGNSA. The length of the CDR3 is 11 residues. CDR3 loop: CASSRGGEQFF. CDR3 nucleotide sequence: TGTGCCAGCAGCCGCGGCGGTGAGCAGTTCTTC. Combining the CDR3 with reference TRBV7-2 and TRBJ2-1 gives the whole variable domain GAGVSQSPSNKVTEKGKDVELRCDPISGHTALYWYRQSLGQGLEFLIYFQGNSAPDKSGLPSDRFSAERTGGSVSTLTIQRTQQEDSAVYLCASSRGGEQFFGPGTRLTVL.

This clonotype has a handful of counts. J is TRBJ2-1 and V is TRBV5-1; D remains ambiguous. From germline, CDR1 is SGHRS and CDR2 YFSETQ. V lost 5 bases, J lost 12 bases, and 12 bases lay in between. This CDR3 has 11 amino acids. The CDR3 coding sequence is TGCGCCAGCAGGTCGTCCGGGCCGCAGTTCTTC. It encodes CASRSSGPQFF.